The 4 T cell receptor beta chains below all came from one sample that was sequenced in a study of Ad26.COV2.S vaccination and SARS-CoV-2 variants. Profiled with immunoSEQ multiplex PCR; TCRdb holds only in-frame clones, not every one. The top ten clones hold roughly an eighth of a sample with around 450,000 clones, more than 80% of them seen once. Treatment given: approximately 18 received Ad26.COV2.S at low or high dose, single or two shots; about 5 received placebo; per-sample allocation not given. Sampling was performed 63 days after the first vaccine or placebo injection. Sequences were derived from peripheral blood, sampled in a trial of Ad26.COV2.S vaccine versus placebo. Receptor source: a person aged 18 to 59 who received the Ad26.COV2.S COVID-19 vaccine or a placebo.

The V and J genes are TRBV4-1 and TRBJ2-7; D ambiguous. From germline, CDR1 is MGHRA and CDR2 YSYEKL. The V end was cut by 1 base, the J end by 3 bases, with 10 bases between. CDR3 length: 14 amino acids. CDR3 residues: CASSQGIGGYEQYF. Written as DNA, the CDR3 is TGCGCCAGCAGCCAAGGAATTGGCGGCTACGAGCAGTACTTC.

This chain connects TRBV28 to TRBJ2-3; D perhaps matches TRBD2 (6 bases). Germline CDR1 reads MDHEN; CDR2 reads SYDVKM. With 6 bases removed from V and 0 bases from J, the gap between germline ends came to 19 bases. The CDR3 contains 17 residues. CDR3 sequence reads: CASRVTIADYSTDTQYF. In nucleotides, the CDR3 is TGTGCCAGCAGGGTAACCATAGCGGATTATAGCACAGATACGCAGTATTTT.

The chain combines TRBV2 with TRBJ2-3, with no clear D. CDR1 and CDR2 (germline): SNHLY, FYNNEI. V lost 1 base to trimming and J lost 2 bases, with 13 bases between them. This CDR3 has 16 amino acids. The CDR3 loop is CASSEGSRKYTDTQYF. The CDR3 region has the DNA TGTGCCAGCAGTGAAGGATCTAGAAAATACACAGATACGCAGTATTTT. The complete variable domain, with remaining parts taken from reference TRBV2 and TRBJ2-3, reads EPEVTQTPSHQVTQMGQEVILRCVPISNHLYFYWYRQILGQKVEFLVSFYNNEISEKSEIFDDQFSVERPDGSNFTLKIRSTKLEDSAMYFCASSEGSRKYTDTQYFGPGTRLTVL.

This clone occurred a few times. This rearrangement joins TRBV6-2 or TRBV6-3 to TRBJ1-3, with unresolved D. Looked up from germline, CDR1 is MNHEY and CDR2 is SVGEGT. V was trimmed by 2 bases and J by 0 bases, leaving 23 bases between them. The CDR3 totals 20 residues. The chain's CDR3 is CASSYGNPGQEFGSGNTIYF. CDR3 coding DNA: TGTGCCAGCAGTTACGGTAACCCGGGCCAGGAATTCGGCTCTGGAAACACCATATATTTT.